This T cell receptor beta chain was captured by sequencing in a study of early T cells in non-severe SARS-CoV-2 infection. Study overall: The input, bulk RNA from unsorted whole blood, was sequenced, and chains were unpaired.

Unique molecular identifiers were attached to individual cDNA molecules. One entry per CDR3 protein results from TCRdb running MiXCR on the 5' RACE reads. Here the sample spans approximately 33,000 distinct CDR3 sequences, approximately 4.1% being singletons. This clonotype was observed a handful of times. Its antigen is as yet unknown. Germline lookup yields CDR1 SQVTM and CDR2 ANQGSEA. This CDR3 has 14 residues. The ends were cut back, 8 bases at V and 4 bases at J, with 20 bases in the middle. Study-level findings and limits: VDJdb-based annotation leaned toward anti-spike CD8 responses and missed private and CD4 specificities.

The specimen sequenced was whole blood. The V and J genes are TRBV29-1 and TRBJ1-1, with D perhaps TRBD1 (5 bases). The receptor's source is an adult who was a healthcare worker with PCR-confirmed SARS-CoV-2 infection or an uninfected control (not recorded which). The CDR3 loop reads CSLHSLSGGTEAFF. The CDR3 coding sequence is TGCAGCCTACACTCCCTTAGCGGGGGCACTGAAGCTTTCTTT.